The T cell receptor beta chain described here comes from a study of cytomegalovirus exposure and HLA in healthy donors. The V end lost 3 bases, the J end lost 0 bases, and 9 bases lay between the germline ends. This CDR3 is 13 amino acids long. In germline, CDR1 is SQVTM, CDR2 ANQGSEA. Profiling relied on immunoSEQ multiplex PCR, and the TCRdb table lists in-frame clones only, not all of them. The sample has 100,000 to 130,000 clones, under 85% seen once. The TCR was taken from a young woman in good health and CMV-seronegative. Sequenced material: PBMCs. The genes are TRBV29-1 and TRBJ2-7; possibly TRBD2 for D (5 bases). CDR3: CSVETGSSYEQYF. In DNA, the CDR3 is TGCAGCGTTGAGACGGGGAGCTCCTACGAGCAGTACTTC.